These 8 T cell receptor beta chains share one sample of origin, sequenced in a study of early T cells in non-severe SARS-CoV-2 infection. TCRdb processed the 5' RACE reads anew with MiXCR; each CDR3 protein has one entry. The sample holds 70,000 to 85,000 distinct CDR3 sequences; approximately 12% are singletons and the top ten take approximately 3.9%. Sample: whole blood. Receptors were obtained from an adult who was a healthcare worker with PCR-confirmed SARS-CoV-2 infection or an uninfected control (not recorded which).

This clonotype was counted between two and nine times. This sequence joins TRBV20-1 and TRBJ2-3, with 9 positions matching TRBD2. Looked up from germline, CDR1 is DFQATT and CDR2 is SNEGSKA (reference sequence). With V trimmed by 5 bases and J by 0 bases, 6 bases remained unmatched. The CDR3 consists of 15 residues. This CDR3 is CSAAGTSRSTDTQYF. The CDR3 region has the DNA TGCAGTGCTGCCGGGACTAGCAGAAGCACAGATACGCAGTATTTT.

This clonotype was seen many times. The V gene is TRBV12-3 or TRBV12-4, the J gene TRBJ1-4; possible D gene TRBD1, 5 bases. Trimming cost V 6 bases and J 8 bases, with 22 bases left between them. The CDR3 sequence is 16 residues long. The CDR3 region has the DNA TGTGCCAGCAGACGATTTCTTACGGGGGAAAGAGAAAAACTGTTTTTT. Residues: CASRRFLTGEREKLFF.

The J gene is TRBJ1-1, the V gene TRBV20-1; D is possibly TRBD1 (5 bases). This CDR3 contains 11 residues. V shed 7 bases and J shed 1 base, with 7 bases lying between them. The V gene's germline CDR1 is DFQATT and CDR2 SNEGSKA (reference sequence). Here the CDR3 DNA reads TGCAGTGAGAGGGGGAACACTGAAGCTTTCTTT. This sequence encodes CSERGNTEAFF.

The CDR3 sequence: CASSHARGFQRYEQYF. CDR3 coding DNA: TGTGCCAGCAGCCACGCCCGGGGGTTCCAGCGCTACGAGCAGTACTTC. The J gene is TRBJ2-7, the V gene TRBV3-1; perhaps TRBD2 as D (6 bases). The CDR3 totals 16 residues. Trimming left V 3 bases short and J 3 bases short, with 18 bases between. Germline lookup yields CDR1 LGHDT and CDR2 YNNKEL (reference sequence).

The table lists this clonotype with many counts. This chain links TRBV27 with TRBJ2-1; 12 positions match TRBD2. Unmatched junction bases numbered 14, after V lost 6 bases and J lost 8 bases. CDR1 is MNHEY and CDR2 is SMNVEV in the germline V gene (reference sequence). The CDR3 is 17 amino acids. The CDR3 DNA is TGTGCCAGCAGCCCGCTCTCTAGCGGGAGGGCCGCTGATGAGCAGTTCTTC. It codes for CASSPLSSGRAADEQFF.

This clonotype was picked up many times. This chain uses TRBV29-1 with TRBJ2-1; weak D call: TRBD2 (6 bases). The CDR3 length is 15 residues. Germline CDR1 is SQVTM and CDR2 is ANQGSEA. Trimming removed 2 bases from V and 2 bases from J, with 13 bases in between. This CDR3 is CSVEPEGLTYNEQFF. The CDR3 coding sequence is TGCAGCGTTGAACCCGAGGGACTCACCTACAATGAGCAGTTCTTC.

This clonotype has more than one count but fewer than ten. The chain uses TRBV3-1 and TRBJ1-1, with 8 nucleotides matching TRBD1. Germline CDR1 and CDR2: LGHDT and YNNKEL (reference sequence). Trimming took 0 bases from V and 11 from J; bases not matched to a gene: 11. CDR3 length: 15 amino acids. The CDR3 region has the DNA TGTGCCAGCAGCCAAGATGGCAGGGGGCGAGGGCAGGCTTTCTTT. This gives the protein CASSQDGRGRGQAFF.

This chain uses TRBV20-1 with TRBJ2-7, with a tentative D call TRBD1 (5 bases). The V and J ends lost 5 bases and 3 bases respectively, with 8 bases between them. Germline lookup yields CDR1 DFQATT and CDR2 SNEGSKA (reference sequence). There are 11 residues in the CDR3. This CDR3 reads CSAPTGYEQYF. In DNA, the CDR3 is TGCAGTGCTCCCACAGGCTACGAGCAGTACTTC.